The clone carrying this TCR beta chain was observed a single time. This sample was taken from a study of T cell changes during pregnancy in multiple sclerosis. After removal of 2 bases from V and 0 bases from J, the junction contained 4 bases not matched to a gene. Germline V CDR1 and CDR2: MRHNA, SNTAGT. This CDR3 region has 17 residues. TCRdb keeps only in-frame clones here, not all; method: immunoSEQ multiplex PCR. The repertoire holds 55,000 to 85,000 clones, with 90% as singletons. The clonotype was recovered from a female donor with multiple sclerosis, enrolled in a pregnancy study. The input for sequencing was peripheral blood, taken in the third trimester of pregnancy. The chain carries TRBV6-4 and TRBJ1-6, with TRBD1 identical over 7 bases. This chain's CDR3 is CASSDADRSSYNSPLHF. The CDR3, as DNA: TGTGCCAGCAGTGACGCGGACAGGAGCTCCTATAATTCACCCCTCCACTTT.